These 21 T cell receptor beta chains were sequenced from one sample in a study of cytotoxic CD8 clonotypes in ibrutinib-treated CLL (dated by TCRdb to about 2021). Libraries were built with the immunoSEQ multiplex PCR assay. TCRdb took over this immuneACCESS table, retaining in-frame rearrangements with V and J assigned. Such tables are incomplete; in checked studies, under half of the missing clones stem from an unresolved V gene, and the remainder is unexplained. The sample records some 6,300 clones, less than 75% of which are singletons. The ten biggest clones cover approximately 25% of the sample. The sequences come from PBMCs, collected before ibrutinib treatment. The receptors come from a human donor with chronic lymphocytic leukemia.

The chain joins TRBV5-6 to TRBJ2-2, with D unclear. Germline values: CDR1 SGHDT, CDR2 YYEEEE. The CDR3 is made up of 18 amino acids. Trimming left V 5 bases short and J 0 bases short, with 20 bases between. CDR3 sequence reads: CASRQKTQQKPNTGELFF. CDR3 bases: TGTGCCAGCAGGCAAAAGACCCAGCAGAAACCGAACACCGGGGAGCTGTTTTTT.

The CDR3 is CASGPQGFGHEQYF. CDR3 coding DNA: TGTGCCAGCGGGCCGCAGGGCTTTGGTCACGAGCAGTACTTC. The chain couples TRBV6-6 to TRBJ2-7, with D maybe TRBD1 (5 bases). V was trimmed by 8 bases and J by 5 bases, leaving 19 bases between them. Per the germline V gene, CDR1 is MNHNY and CDR2 is SVGAGI (reference sequence). The CDR3 length is 14 residues.

This clone rates as medium-sized. The V gene is TRBV7-9, the J gene TRBJ1-6; D is uncertain. This CDR3 region has 11 residues. Deletions cut 7 bases from V and 8 bases from J, with 6 bases between. Germline assignment: CDR1 SEHNR and CDR2 FQNEAQ (reference sequence). The chain's CDR3 is CASTTYSPLHF. The CDR3 nucleotides are TGTGCCAGCACCACATATTCACCCCTCCACTTT.

The chain is built from TRBV9 and TRBJ2-6; D gene ambiguous. The CDR3 contains 12 residues. Germline CDR1 reads SGDLS; CDR2 reads YYNGEE. Between the trimmed V and J ends, which lost 3 bases and 4 bases, there was a span of 2 bases. The CDR3 sequence: CASSAGANVLTF. The CDR3 bases are TGTGCCAGCAGCGCCGGGGCCAACGTCCTGACTTTC.

The genes are TRBV6-6 and TRBJ2-1, with TRBD2 matching 10 bases. The germline V gene has CDR1 MNHNY and CDR2 SVGAGI (reference sequence). This CDR3 is 14 amino acids long. The junction had 3 bases not matched to a gene; V was cut back by 8 bases and J by 2 bases. The DNA for the CDR3 is TGTGCCAGCCACCTAGCGGGAGCCTACAATGAGCAGTTCTTC. The encoded protein is CASHLAGAYNEQFF.

The chain joins TRBV6-1 to TRBJ1-1; D remains unclear. V lost 10 bases and J 0 bases, leaving 6 bases between the germline ends. Germline V gene data show CDR1 as MNHNS and CDR2 as SASEGT. This CDR3 is 11 amino acids long. The CDR3 region has the DNA TGTGCCACAACGGTGAACACTGAAGCTTTCTTT. Its translation: CATTVNTEAFF.

The chain joins TRBV11-2 to TRBJ2-1; no clear D. The CDR3 covers 13 residues. Trimming pared 6 bases from V and 6 bases from J, leaving 12 bases between. Germline CDR1 SGHAT, CDR2 FQNNGV. CDR3 in DNA: TGTGCCAGCAGATCACCAAGGGCCAATGAGCAGTTCTTC. It is translated as CASRSPRANEQFF.

This sequence joins TRBV25-1 and TRBJ2-6; D not certain. V lost 2 bases, J lost 0 bases, and 11 bases lay in between. Germline V gives CDR1 MGHDK, CDR2 SYGVNS. The CDR3 runs 17 residues. The CDR3 region is CASSETRWNSGANVLTF. The CDR3 nucleotides are TGTGCCAGCAGTGAAACGAGGTGGAACTCTGGGGCCAACGTCCTGACTTTC.

The chain employs TRBV6-1 and TRBJ1-5, with D unresolved. The CDR3 has 14 residues. Germline CDR1 MNHNS, CDR2 SASEGT. The V and J ends lost 7 bases and 3 bases respectively, with 13 bases between them. This CDR3 reads CASNQVDLNQPQHF. The CDR3 nucleotides are TGTGCCAGCAATCAAGTCGACCTCAATCAGCCCCAGCATTTT.

This clone has a single count. The chain employs TRBV7-9 and TRBJ2-5, with a tentative D call TRBD2 (6 bases). CDR1 SEHNR and CDR2 FQNEAQ come from the germline V gene (reference sequence). With 8 bases removed from V and 5 bases from J, the gap between germline ends came to 6 bases. This CDR3 has 10 residues. Here the CDR3 reads CASGRETQYF. For the CDR3, the DNA is TGTGCCAGCGGGAGGGAGACCCAGTACTTC.

As DNA, the CDR3 is TGTGCCAGCAGCTTAGGGCAGGGACAATACAATGAGCAGTTCTTC. Its protein product is CASSLGQGQYNEQFF. This chain uses TRBV7-9 with TRBJ2-1, with TRBD1 as a possible D gene (6 bases). Deletions cut 1 base from V and 4 bases from J, with 11 bases between. CDR1 and CDR2 (germline): SEHNR, FQNEAQ (reference sequence). The CDR3 extends over 15 amino acids.

J is TRBJ1-6 and V is TRBV28, with TRBD1 matching 7 bases. V was pared by 5 bases and J by 10 bases, with 11 bases of the junction left unmatched. The germline CDR1 and CDR2 sequences are MDHEN and SYDVKM. This CDR3 has 15 residues. The CDR3 region is CASSPRTGVKSPLHF. The CDR3 region has the DNA TGTGCCAGCAGTCCCCGGACAGGAGTGAAGTCACCCCTCCACTTT.

The chain couples TRBV11-2 to TRBJ2-5; TRBD1 agrees at 10 bases. Germline lookup yields CDR1 SGHAT and CDR2 FQNNGV. Trimming cost V 7 bases and J 2 bases; bases outside gene matches: 7. This CDR3 has 15 residues. Written as DNA, the CDR3 is TGTGCCAGCAAGAAATGGGGACAGGGGCAAGAGACCCAGTACTTC. This codes for CASKKWGQGQETQYF.

The chain recombines TRBV19 with TRBJ2-3; D remains unclear. Trimming took off 10 bases at V and 0 bases at J, with 17 bases between the two ends. The CDR3 runs 15 residues. The V gene's germline CDR1 is LNHDA and CDR2 SQIVND (reference sequence). CDR3 DNA sequence: TGTGCCATAAGTTCCTCTGGCAGAAGCACAGATACGCAGTATTTT. Translation: CAISSSGRSTDTQYF.

V is TRBV5-6 and J is TRBJ1-2; TRBD1 might be the D (6 bases). The CDR3 is 15 amino acids. The ends were cut back, 2 bases at V and 4 bases at J, with 15 bases in the middle. Germline assignment: CDR1 SGHDT and CDR2 YYEEEE. CDR3 loop: CASSFRGGTLYGYTF. The CDR3 nucleotides are TGTGCCAGCAGCTTTCGAGGGGGGACTCTCTATGGCTACACCTTC.

The V and J genes are TRBV19 and TRBJ1-1; TRBD1 might be the D (5 bases). Trimming took 5 bases from V and 2 from J, leaving 15 bases between them. Germline V gene data show CDR1 as LNHDA and CDR2 as SQIVND (reference sequence). The CDR3 has 15 residues. The CDR3, as DNA: TGTGCCAGTAGTTCGATAGGGACCGAAAACACTGAAGCTTTCTTT. This sequence encodes CASSSIGTENTEAFF.

The chain joins TRBV7-2 to TRBJ2-7; 9 bases are a match to TRBD2. From germline, CDR1 is SGHTA and CDR2 FQGNSA. The trim removed 5 bases at V and 6 bases at J, leaving 8 bases unmatched. This CDR3 has 14 residues. The CDR3 reads CASSRRGGAFEQYF. The DNA for the CDR3 is TGTGCCAGCAGCCGCCGCGGGGGGGCGTTCGAGCAGTACTTC. Variable domain in full (rest from reference TRBV7-2 and TRBJ2-7): GAGVSQSPSNKVTEKGKDVELRCDPISGHTALYWYRQSLGQGLEFLIYFQGNSAPDKSGLPSDRFSAERTGGSVSTLTIQRTQQEDSAVYLCASSRRGGAFEQYFGPGTRLTVT.

This clone was detected once. The chain couples TRBV6-1 to TRBJ2-1; D remains unclear. This CDR3 region has 15 residues. V lost 4 bases, J lost 10 bases, and 20 bases lay in between. Looked up from germline, CDR1 is MNHNS and CDR2 is SASEGT. In DNA form, the CDR3 reads TGTGCCAGCAGTGGACAAATACCTCTTGTGGGGGAGCAGTTCTTC. Protein sequence: CASSGQIPLVGEQFF.

DNA for the CDR3: TGTGCCAGCAGCCTCTGGGACACCCCGCGGTCCTACGAGCAGTACTTC. Protein: CASSLWDTPRSYEQYF. The V call is TRBV4-2, the J call TRBJ2-7; a weak D match, TRBD1 (6 bases). The V end lost 4 bases, the J end lost 1 base, and 17 bases lay between the germline ends. Germline CDR1 reads LGHNA; CDR2 reads YNFKEQ. This CDR3 contains 16 residues.

This chain joins TRBV5-4 and TRBJ1-2; TRBD1 is a possible D gene (5 bases). Germline values: CDR1 SGHNT, CDR2 YYREEE (reference sequence). Trimming took off 4 bases at V and 4 bases at J, with 14 bases between the two ends. The CDR3 loop spans 14 amino acids. The CDR3: CASSRWRGTYGYTF. The CDR3, as DNA: TGTGCCAGCAGCAGATGGAGGGGTACCTATGGCTACACCTTC.

V and J are TRBV14 and TRBJ2-7; 8 bases are a match to TRBD2. CDR1 SGHDN and CDR2 FVKESK come from the germline V gene. The CDR3 spans 16 residues. The V segment lost 4 bases and the J segment 4 bases; nucleotides outside the gene matches: 12. The CDR3 nucleotides read TGTGCCAGCAGCCCTCAAAGGGCCAGCGGGAGATACGAGCAGTACTTC. It codes for CASSPQRASGRYEQYF.